What follows describes a single TCR beta chain. No antigen is known for it. The V gene end was trimmed by 3 bases and the J gene end by 0 bases; junction bases not matched to a gene: 11. CDR1 and CDR2 from the germline V gene are SQVTM and ANQGSEA. This CDR3 has 17 amino acids. The sample comes from a study of T cells in tuberculosis. General observations from the study: GEM motif frequencies gave around 67% accuracy; the GMM repertoire gave roughly 85%.

Only in-frame clones appear in the TCRdb table, and some are missing; sequencing was by immunoSEQ multiplex PCR. The sample shows fewer than 40,000 clones, approximately 94% of them seen only once. This receptor was obtained from a donor aged 5-35 years with latent tuberculosis or without tuberculosis infection. Sequenced input: PBMCs. The chain is built from TRBV29-1 and TRBJ2-5; 9 bases agree with TRBD2. The CDR3 region has the DNA TGCAGCGTTGATTGGTTAGCGGGAGCCGTGTACCAAGAGACCCAGTACTTC. As protein: CSVDWLAGAVYQETQYF.